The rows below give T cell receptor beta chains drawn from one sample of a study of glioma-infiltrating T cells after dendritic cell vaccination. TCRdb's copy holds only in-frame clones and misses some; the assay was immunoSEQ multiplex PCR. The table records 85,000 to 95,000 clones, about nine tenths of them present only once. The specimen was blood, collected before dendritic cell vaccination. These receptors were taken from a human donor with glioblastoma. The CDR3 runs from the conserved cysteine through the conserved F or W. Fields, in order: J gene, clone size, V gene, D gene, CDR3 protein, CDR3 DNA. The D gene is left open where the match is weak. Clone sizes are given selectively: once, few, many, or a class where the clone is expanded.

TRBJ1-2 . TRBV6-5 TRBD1 CASSNPPGQGAHTF TGTGCCAGCAGTAATCCCCCGGGACAGGGGGCGCACACCTTC
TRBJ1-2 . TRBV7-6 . CASSLGGTPAYGYTF TGTGCCAGCAGCTTGGGAGGGACACCGGCCTATGGCTACACCTTC
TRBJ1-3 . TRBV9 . CASSVQGSSGNTIYF TGTGCCAGCAGCGTCCAGGGGAGTTCTGGAAACACCATATATTTT
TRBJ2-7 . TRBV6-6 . CASSHRASSYEQYF TGTGCCAGCAGTCACAGGGCGAGCTCCTACGAGCAGTACTTC
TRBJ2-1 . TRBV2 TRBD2 CASSPRDYLREQFF TGTGCCAGCAGTCCCCGGGACTATCTACGTGAGCAGTTCTTC
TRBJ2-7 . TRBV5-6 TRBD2 CASSLAGRGAGEQYF TGTGCCAGCAGCTTGGCGGGCAGAGGAGCGGGGGAGCAGTACTTC
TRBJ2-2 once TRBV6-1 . CASTDGTIVAGELFF TGTGCCAGCACCGACGGGACAATAGTCGCCGGGGAGCTGTTTTTT
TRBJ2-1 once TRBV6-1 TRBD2 CASSERNSGGNHNEQFF TGTGCCAGCAGTGAAAGGAATAGCGGGGGGAACCACAATGAGCAGTTCTTC
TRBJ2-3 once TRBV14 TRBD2 CASSQDLGLAGENTQYF TGTGCCAGCAGCCAAGATCTCGGACTAGCGGGGGAAAATACGCAGTATTTT
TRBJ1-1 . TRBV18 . CASSPHRDTEAFF TGTGCCAGCTCACCGCACAGAGACACTGAAGCTTTCTTT
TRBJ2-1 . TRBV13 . CASRLTMPPGQEPRNSYNEQFF TGTGCCAGCAGGTTAACTATGCCCCCGGGACAAGAGCCCCGAAACTCCTACAATGAGCAGTTCTTC
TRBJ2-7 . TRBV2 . CASGTDTYEQYF TGTGCCAGCGGCACAGATACCTACGAGCAGTACTTC
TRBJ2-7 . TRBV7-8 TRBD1 CASSPKQGAKAYEQYF TGTGCCAGCAGCCCAAAACAGGGGGCAAAAGCCTACGAGCAGTACTTC
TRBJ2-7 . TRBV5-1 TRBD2 CASSLVASGISYEQYF TGCGCCAGCAGCTTGGTGGCTAGCGGGATTTCCTACGAGCAGTACTTC
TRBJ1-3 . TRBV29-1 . CSARTMTSGNTIYF TGCAGCGCACGGACAATGACCTCTGGAAACACCATATATTTT